Listed below are T cell receptor beta chains from one sample, sequenced in a study of regulatory T cells in long-lasting Graves disease. TCRdb reprocessed the multiplex PCR reads with MiXCR, giving one entry per CDR3 protein. Here the sample spans about 500,000 distinct CDR3 sequences, 15% to 20% being singletons. These sequences were also reported in another study, on T cells in Graves' hyperthyroidism and ophthalmopathy.

The sequencing here drew on peripheral blood mononuclear cells (PBMCs), taken at new diagnosis, from a patient treated with antithyroid drugs. These receptors were taken from a middle-aged man with Graves disease. CDR3s include the opening cysteine and the closing phenylalanine or tryptophan. The D gene is left open where the match is weak. Clone size is given for some rows only: seen once, a few or many times, or a class if the clone is expanded.

TRBV2	many	TRBD2	TRBJ2-3	TGTGCCAGCAGCGATACTAGCGGGAGTACAGATACGCAGTATTTT	CASSDTSGSTDTQYF
TRBV5-1	.	.	TRBJ1-3	TGCGCCAGCAAGGAGTTCTCTGGAAACACCATATATTTT	CASKEFSGNTIYF
TRBV6-2/TRBV6-3	few	TRBD2	TRBJ2-5	TGTGCCAGCACCCTCTCGCGACTAGCGGGAGGATTACGAGAGACCCAGTACTTC	CASTLSRLAGGLRETQYF
TRBV28	many	.	TRBJ2-1	TGTGCCAGCAGTTTCTCCTCCTTTTGGAGCTCCTACAATGAGCAGTTCTTC	CASSFSSFWSSYNEQFF
TRBV3-1	many	TRBD1	TRBJ2-5	TGTGCCAGCAGAGACACAGGGGGCCAAGAGACCCAGTACTTC	CASRDTGGQETQYF
TRBV6-2/TRBV6-3	many	.	TRBJ2-1	TGTGCCAGCAGACCTTCACCCAAGACCCGCGGGAATGAGCAGTTCTTC	CASRPSPKTRGNEQFF
TRBV19	.	TRBD2	TRBJ2-1	TGTGCCAGTAGCCTTCCGGAGCGGGGTTTCTTTGAGCAGTTCTTC	CASSLPERGFFEQFF
TRBV7-3	.	.	TRBJ2-1	TGTGCCAGCAGCTTCTTAGACTCGACTGAGCAGTTCTTC	CASSFLDSTEQFF
TRBV5-1	few	.	TRBJ1-2	TGCGCCAGCAGCTTGGCCCCCGCCTCAGGGGACTATGGCTACACCTTC	CASSLAPASGDYGYTF
TRBV29-1	.	.	TRBJ2-6	TGCAGCGCCGGCACCTCTGGGGCCAACGTCCTGACTTTC	CSAGTSGANVLTF
TRBV20-1	many	TRBD1	TRBJ2-5	TGCAGTGCTAGGGGGGACAGCTCACTCAAGACCCAGTACTTC	CSARGDSSLKTQYF
TRBV5-1	.	.	TRBJ1-2	TGCGCCAGCAGTGAGAGGAGTAGGGACTATGGCTACACCTTC	CASSERSRDYGYTF
TRBV7-2	many	TRBD2	TRBJ2-5	TGTGCCAGCAGGGGAGCGGGTCGGGGGGGGACCCAGTACTTC	CASRGAGRGGTQYF
TRBV12-3/TRBV12-4	many	.	TRBJ1-1	TGTGCCAGCGGGCTGATGAACACTGAAGCTTTCTTT	CASGLMNTEAFF
TRBV7-3	.	.	TRBJ1-1	TGTGCCAGCAGCCTCTATTCCGGGACGGGAGCTTTCTTT	CASSLYSGTGAFF
TRBV2	many	TRBD2	TRBJ2-3	TGTGCCAGCGGACTAGCGGGAGGACGCACAGATACGCAGTATTTT	CASGLAGGRTDTQYF
TRBV11-2	.	.	TRBJ2-7	TGTGCCAGCAGCTGGACAGTCGAGCAGTACTTC	CASSWTVEQYF
TRBV7-3	many	TRBD1	TRBJ2-3	TGTGCCAGCAGCCCCCAACCTCCGGGACAGGAGACGGGGGGCACAGATACGCAGTATTTT	CASSPQPPGQETGGTDTQYF
TRBV28	many	TRBD1	TRBJ1-2	TGTGCCAGCTACACCGGGACAGGGCGGTCGGGTAGCTACACCTTC	CASYTGTGRSGSYTF
TRBV7-2	.	TRBD2	TRBJ2-1	TGTGCCAGCAGCTATACTAGCGGGAGAAGCCATGAGCAGTTCTTC	CASSYTSGRSHEQFF
TRBV3-1	many	.	TRBJ2-1	TGTGCCAGCAGCCCTAGGAGAGGCGAGCAGTTCTTC	CASSPRRGEQFF
TRBV12-3/TRBV12-4	many	.	TRBJ2-5	TGTGCCAGCAGTTCGGGGGCCAGGGGAGGATCCGAGACCCAGTACTTC	CASSSGARGGSETQYF
TRBV13	few	.	TRBJ1-2	TGTGCCAGCAGCTTAGAACAGGAGGATGGCTACACCTTC	CASSLEQEDGYTF
TRBV7-9	.	.	TRBJ2-1	TGTGCCAGCATTACACTGAGCGTCAATGAGCAGTTCTTC	CASITLSVNEQFF
TRBV3-1	many	TRBD2	TRBJ2-7	TGTGCCAGCAGCCAGGGACTAGCGGGAGACGAGCAGTACTTC	CASSQGLAGDEQYF
TRBV7-9	many	.	TRBJ2-3	TGTGCCAGCAGCTCCGGGGACACGACCACAGATACGCAGTATTTT	CASSSGDTTTDTQYF
TRBV9	few	.	TRBJ2-7	TGTGCCAGCGGGCGGGAAAACTACGAGCAGTACTTC	CASGRENYEQYF
TRBV28	.	TRBD1	TRBJ2-2	TGTGCCAGCAGTACGGGACAGGGCACCGGGGAGCTGTTTTTT	CASSTGQGTGELFF